This entry is about one T cell receptor (beta chain). Antigen specificity is unknown. The PCR ran on 60 Vbeta and 13 Jbeta primers. The method was immunoSEQ multiplex PCR; TCRdb's version includes in-frame clones alone and lacks a portion of them. The sample shows some 120,000 clones, roughly three quarters of them seen only once. Germline CDR1 reads SNHLY; CDR2 reads FYNNEI. V was clipped by 6 bases and J by 3 bases; unmatched bases: 8. The CDR3 spans 14 residues. The sample is drawn from a study of cytomegalovirus exposure and HLA in healthy donors. Findings and caveats of the study: Among immune exposure information, only CMV serostatus was available.

This clonotype was sampled from a young woman in good health and CMV-seronegative. Material: PBMCs. The chain uses TRBV2 and TRBJ2-7, with TRBD2 matching over 7 bases. The CDR3 sequence is CASRGLPKDYEQYF. CDR3 sequence (DNA): TGTGCCAGCAGGGGACTACCCAAGGACTACGAGCAGTACTTC.